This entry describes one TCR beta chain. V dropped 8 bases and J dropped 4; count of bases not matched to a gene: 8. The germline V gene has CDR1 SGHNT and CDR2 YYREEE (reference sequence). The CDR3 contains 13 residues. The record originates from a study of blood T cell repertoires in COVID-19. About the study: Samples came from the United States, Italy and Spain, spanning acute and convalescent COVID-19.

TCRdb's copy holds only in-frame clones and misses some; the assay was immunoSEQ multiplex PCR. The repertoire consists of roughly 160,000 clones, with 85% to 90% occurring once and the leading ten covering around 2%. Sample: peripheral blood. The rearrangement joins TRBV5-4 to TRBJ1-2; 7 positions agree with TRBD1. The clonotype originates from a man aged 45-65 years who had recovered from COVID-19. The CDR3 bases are TGTGCCAGTACCGGGACAGAAAGCTATGGCTACACCTTC. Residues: CASTGTESYGYTF.